A selection of T cell receptor beta chains follows, all from one sample in a study of blood T cell repertoires in COVID-19. Sequenced by immunoSEQ multiplex PCR; TCRdb stores in-frame clones only, minus some. The table has about 71,000 clones, roughly nine tenths seen once. Sample: peripheral blood. These TCRs come from a man in his fifties with acute or convalescent COVID-19. Both conserved end residues are part of each CDR3. D genes are given only for firm matches. Some rows mark clone size as missing; the rest say once, few, many or name a class of expanded clone.

>TRBV28|TRBD1|NA|TRBJ1-4
CASSSFGQGTTNEKLFF
TGTGCCAGCAGTTCGTTCGGACAGGGCACAACTAATGAAAAACTGTTTTTT
>TRBV29-1|TRBD1|NA|TRBJ2-1
CSVAPGQGRMNEQFF
TGCAGCGTTGCTCCGGGACAGGGGCGCATGAATGAGCAGTTCTTC
>TRBV19|NA|NA|TRBJ1-3
CASLRGDTPLSRNTIYF
TGTGCCAGTCTTCGAGGGGACACCCCGTTATCGAGAAACACCATATATTTT
>TRBV4-2|TRBD2|NA|TRBJ2-1
CASSQERTSGYNEQFF
TGTGCCAGCAGCCAAGAACGAACTAGCGGATACAATGAGCAGTTCTTC
>TRBV9|TRBD1|NA|TRBJ1-2
CASSRQGTMSYTF
TGTGCCAGCTCCCGACAGGGCACTATGAGCTACACCTTC
>TRBV3-1/TRBV3-2|NA|NA|TRBJ2-5
CASSQLIIGQETQYF
TGTGCCAGCAGCCAGCTAATAATCGGTCAAGAGACCCAGTACTTC
>TRBV5-5|TRBD1|NA|TRBJ1-1
CASSSQGARNTEAFF
TGTGCCAGCAGCTCTCAGGGGGCCCGGAACACTGAAGCTTTCTTT
>TRBV24-1|TRBD2|NA|TRBJ2-7
CATQPASGYEQYF
TGTGCCACCCAGCCGGCTAGCGGCTACGAGCAGTACTTC
>TRBV3-1/TRBV3-2|NA|NA|TRBJ1-1
CASSQDSRTETLNTEAFF
TGTGCCAGCAGCCAAGATTCGAGGACAGAGACCTTGAACACTGAAGCTTTCTTT
>TRBV9|NA|NA|TRBJ2-2
CASSVGVGSGSNTGELFF
TGTGCCAGCAGCGTAGGTGTGGGAAGCGGGTCAAACACCGGGGAGCTGTTTTTT
>TRBV9|TRBD2|NA|TRBJ2-7
CASSASGSASEQYF
TGTGCCAGCAGCGCTAGCGGGAGCGCCTCCGAGCAGTACTTC
>TRBV11-1|TRBD1|NA|TRBJ2-7
CASRDSSYEQYF
TGTGCCAGCCGGGACAGCTCCTACGAGCAGTACTTC
>TRBV3-1/TRBV3-2|NA|NA|TRBJ1-1
CASSQDMGGSTEAFF
TGTGCCAGCAGCCAAGATATGGGGGGTTCCACTGAAGCTTTCTTT
>TRBV1|NA|once|TRBJ1-1
CTSPTPDRNTEAFF
TGCACCAGTCCGACTCCGGACAGGAACACTGAAGCTTTCTTT
>TRBV18|NA|once|TRBJ2-1
CASSPGWASYNEQFF
TGTGCCAGCTCACCAGGATGGGCGTCCTACAATGAGCAGTTCTTC
>TRBV18|TRBD1|NA|TRBJ1-1
CASSPGTELNTEAFF
TGTGCCAGCTCTCCCGGGACAGAATTGAACACTGAAGCTTTCTTT
>TRBV30|NA|NA|TRBJ2-1
CAWSHKGNDNEQFF
TGTGCCTGGAGCCATAAGGGGAATGACAATGAGCAGTTCTTC
>TRBV7-9|TRBD1|NA|TRBJ1-2
CASSSWPGGEGYTF
TGTGCCAGCAGCTCCTGGCCAGGGGGCGAGGGCTACACCTTC
>TRBV4-1|NA|NA|TRBJ1-5
CASSQVFSRGAQPQHF
TGCGCCAGCAGCCAAGTATTTTCTCGGGGGGCTCAGCCCCAGCATTTT
>TRBV19|TRBD1|NA|TRBJ2-7
CASSAGQVAYEQYF
TGTGCCAGTAGTGCTGGACAGGTTGCCTACGAGCAGTACTTC
>TRBV6-5|NA|NA|TRBJ1-2
CASSYSSARGYTF
TGTGCCAGCAGTTACTCTAGCGCCCGGGGCTACACCTTC
>TRBV7-2|NA|NA|TRBJ2-1
CASSLARNEQFF
TGTGCCAGCAGCTTAGCGCGGAATGAGCAGTTCTTC
>TRBV21-1|NA|NA|TRBJ1-3
CASRYWRDRDPSGNTIYF
TGTGCCAGCAGATACTGGCGGGACAGGGATCCCTCTGGAAACACCATATATTTT
>TRBV4-3|NA|NA|TRBJ2-1
CASSQGSSDNEQFF
TGCGCCAGCAGCCAAGGTAGTAGCGACAATGAGCAGTTCTTC
>TRBV18|NA|NA|TRBJ2-5
CASSPLGTSSGETQYF
TGTGCCAGCTCACCACTTGGGACTTCATCGGGAGAGACCCAGTACTTC
>TRBV12-5|NA|NA|TRBJ1-1
CASDPGVITEAFF
TGTGCTAGTGACCCAGGGGTTATCACTGAAGCTTTCTTT
>TRBV4-3|NA|NA|TRBJ2-7
CASSQGIRVPPYEQYF
TGCGCCAGCAGCCAAGGAATCAGGGTCCCCCCCTACGAGCAGTACTTC
>TRBV5-8|TRBD1|NA|TRBJ1-4
CASSLGTGAPEKLFF
TGTGCCAGCAGCTTAGGGACAGGGGCTCCGGAGAAACTGTTTTTT
>TRBV28|TRBD2|NA|TRBJ2-1
CASSRLAGGPNEQFF
TGTGCCAGCAGCCGCCTAGCGGGAGGGCCCAATGAGCAGTTCTTC
>TRBV7-9|TRBD1|NA|TRBJ1-4
CASSFGIQGINNPEKLFF
TGTGCCAGCAGCTTCGGAATACAGGGGATAAATAACCCTGAAAAACTGTTTTTT
>TRBV27|NA|NA|TRBJ1-5
CASSLIGNQPQHF
TGTGCCAGCAGTTTAATCGGCAATCAGCCCCAGCATTTT
>TRBV6-4|TRBD1|NA|TRBJ2-3
CASSDRGQGTDTQYF
TGTGCCAGCAGTGATCGCGGACAGGGGACAGATACGCAGTATTTT
>TRBV9|NA|NA|TRBJ2-3
CASSVAGTQGTDTQYF
TGTGCCAGCAGCGTTGCCGGGACTCAGGGCACAGATACGCAGTATTTT
>TRBV24-1|NA|NA|TRBJ2-6
CATSLGANSGANVLTF
TGTGCCACCAGTTTGGGGGCGAACTCTGGGGCCAACGTCCTGACTTTC
>TRBV19|NA|NA|TRBJ1-2
CATLRTRDFSYGYTF
TGTGCCACATTAAGGACCAGGGACTTCTCCTATGGCTACACCTTC
>TRBV7-9|NA|NA|TRBJ2-5
CASSLGELETQYF
TGTGCCAGCAGCTTGGGCGAATTAGAGACCCAGTACTTC
>TRBV18|TRBD2|NA|TRBJ2-3
CASSPFAGVTDTQYF
TGTGCCAGCTCACCATTTGCGGGAGTAACAGATACGCAGTATTTT
>TRBV4-3|TRBD1|once|TRBJ2-1
CASSQATGTGNEQFF
TGCGCCAGCAGCCAAGCTACTGGGACAGGGAATGAGCAGTTCTTC
>TRBV12-3/TRBV12-4|NA|NA|TRBJ1-2
CASSLEMTGYTF
TGTGCCAGCAGTTTGGAAATGACAGGCTACACCTTC
>TRBV27|TRBD1|NA|TRBJ1-2
CASSSPVAGGRHGYTF
TGTGCCAGCAGTTCCCCGGTGGCAGGGGGCAGACATGGCTACACCTTC
>TRBV12-3/TRBV12-4|NA|few|TRBJ1-1
CASRTARDTEAFF
TGTGCCAGCAGGACTGCCCGGGACACTGAAGCTTTCTTT
>TRBV6-5|NA|NA|TRBJ2-3
CASSYGGYTDTQYF
TGTGCCAGCAGTTACGGGGGGTACACAGATACGCAGTATTTT
>TRBV4-3|NA|NA|TRBJ1-5
CASSQEWAQAGQPQHF
TGCGCCAGCAGCCAAGAATGGGCACAGGCGGGGCAGCCCCAGCATTTT
>TRBV10-3|NA|NA|TRBJ1-1
CAISESAVEGNTEAFF
TGTGCCATCAGTGAGTCAGCAGTCGAGGGAAACACTGAAGCTTTCTTT
>TRBV6-5|NA|NA|TRBJ2-3
CASRGEVRTDTQYF
TGTGCCAGCAGGGGGGAGGTCCGCACAGATACGCAGTATTTT
>TRBV28|NA|NA|TRBJ1-1
CASSLGRGAQTEAFF
TGTGCCAGCAGTTTGGGGCGGGGGGCGCAAACTGAAGCTTTCTTT
>TRBV27|NA|once|TRBJ1-3
CASSFRRGAGNTIYF
TGTGCCAGCAGTTTCAGGCGGGGCGCTGGAAACACCATATATTTT
>TRBV5-6|TRBD2|NA|TRBJ2-5
CASTPGWGTSVETQYF
TGTGCCAGCACCCCGGGGTGGGGGACTAGTGTGGAGACCCAGTACTTC
>TRBV29-1|TRBD2|few|TRBJ2-1
CSVDFSGSFRNEQFF
TGCAGCGTTGACTTTAGCGGGAGTTTTAGAAATGAGCAGTTCTTC
>TRBV24-1|TRBD1|NA|TRBJ2-2
CATSDNPGQGRSPGELFF
TGTGCCACCAGTGATAACCCGGGACAGGGTCGTTCCCCCGGGGAGCTGTTTTTT
>TRBV19|TRBD1|NA|TRBJ1-1
CASSMGQGWNEAFF
TGTGCCAGTAGTATGGGACAGGGGTGGAATGAAGCTTTCTTT
>TRBV18|TRBD1|NA|TRBJ2-5
CASSPFHTPGQGETQYF
TGTGCCAGCTCACCATTCCATACCCCGGGACAGGGGGAGACCCAGTACTTC
>TRBV4-3|TRBD1|NA|TRBJ1-2
CASSQGRTGGSGYTF
TGCGCCAGCAGCCAAGGGCGGACAGGGGGGAGTGGCTACACCTTC
>TRBV5-1|TRBD2|NA|TRBJ2-1
CASSSTSGSLPGQFF
TGCGCCAGCAGCTCCACTAGCGGGAGTCTCCCTGGGCAGTTCTTC
>TRBV24-1|TRBD1|NA|TRBJ1-2
CATLEGGRNGYTF
TGTGCCACCTTGGAAGGGGGCAGAAATGGCTACACCTTC